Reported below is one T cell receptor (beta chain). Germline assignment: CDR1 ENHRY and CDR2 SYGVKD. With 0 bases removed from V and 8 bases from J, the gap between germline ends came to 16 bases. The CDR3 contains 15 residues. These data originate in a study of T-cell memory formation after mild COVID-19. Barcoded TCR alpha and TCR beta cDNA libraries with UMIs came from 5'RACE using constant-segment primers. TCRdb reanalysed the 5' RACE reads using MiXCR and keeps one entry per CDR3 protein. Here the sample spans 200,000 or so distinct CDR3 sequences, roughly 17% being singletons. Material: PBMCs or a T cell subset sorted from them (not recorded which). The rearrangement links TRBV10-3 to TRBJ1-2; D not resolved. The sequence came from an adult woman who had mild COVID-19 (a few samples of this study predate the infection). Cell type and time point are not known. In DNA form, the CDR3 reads TGTGCCATCAGTGAGTCCTGGAGGCAAAATATCGGCTACACCTTC. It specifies CAISESWRQNIGYTF.